This T cell receptor (beta chain) is drawn from a study of monozygotic twins with inflammatory bowel disease. From the 5' RACE reads, TCRdb lists one entry per CDR3 protein and no DNA. The sample's table shows 110,000 to 150,000 distinct CDR3 sequences. The CDR3 spans 19 residues. Germline V gene lookup returns CDR1 LGHDT and CDR2 YNNKEL (reference sequence). The chain combines TRBV3-1 with TRBJ2-1; TCRdb indicates TRBD2, and absent DNA this call remains unverified. The TCR was taken from a human donor with ulcerative colitis or Crohn's disease, or a healthy co-twin of an affected twin (not recorded which). Sequences were obtained from blood. The CDR3 here is CASSQGLVGGPSKYNEQFF.